This T cell receptor (beta chain) was found in a study of CD8 T cells in Susac syndrome. The germline V and J ends were trimmed by 6 bases and 0 bases, with 15 bases remaining between them. This CDR3 is built from 15 residues. The germline V gene encodes CDR1 DFQATT and CDR2 SNEGSKA (reference sequence). RNA totalling about 0.5 to 1 ug underwent reverse transcription with random hexamers. TCRdb ran MiXCR on the immunoSEQ multiplex PCR reads and lists one entry per CDR3 protein. The table shows some 200,000 distinct CDR3 sequences, with just under 95% occurring only once. Specimen: CD8+ T cells from PBMCs. The chain employs TRBV20-1 and TRBJ2-4, with D possibly TRBD2 on 6 matching bases. This receptor was identified in a human donor with Susac syndrome. The CDR3 is CSAWDRGIAKNIQYF. The DNA of the CDR3 is TGCAGTGCGTGGGATCGCGGGATAGCCAAAAACATTCAGTACTTC.